This T cell receptor beta chain was captured by sequencing in a study of cytomegalovirus exposure and HLA in healthy donors. The CDR3 is 13 amino acids. The germline CDR1 and CDR2 sequences are GTSNPN and SVGIG (reference sequence). The primer mix had 60 Vbeta and 13 Jbeta primers. TCRdb keeps only in-frame clones here, not all; method: immunoSEQ multiplex PCR. The data contain fewer than 200,000 clones, approximately 80% of them seen just once; the ten biggest clones take up around 4.4%. Material for sequencing was PBMCs. The chain uses TRBV30 and TRBJ2-5, with TRBD1 identical over 11 bases. Near its end, the DNA agrees better with TRBJ2-7, so the J call may be wrong. The clonotype comes from a woman aged 45-65 years in good health and CMV-seropositive. The CDR3 spells CAWQGQGGGEQYF. CDR3 nucleotides: TGTGCCTGGCAGGGACAGGGGGGAGGCGAGCAGTACTTC.